This is a list of T cell receptor beta chains from one sample in a study of neurological immune-mediated disorders. A single record per CDR3 protein comes from TCRdb applying MiXCR to the 5' RACE reads. The table shows approximately 23,000 distinct CDR3 sequences, with roughly 10% occurring only once. Sequenced material: PBMCs. These receptors were taken from a woman between 55 and 75 years old with HTLV-1-associated myelopathy (HAM/TSP). CDR3s include the opening cysteine and the closing phenylalanine or tryptophan. Fields, in order: J gene, clone size, D gene, V gene, CDR3 DNA, CDR3 protein. The D gene is left open where the match is weak. Some rows mark clone size as missing; the rest say once, few, many or name a class of expanded clone.

TRBJ2-3 | once | NA | TRBV5-1 | NA | CASSFYICSARGTSGTDTQYF
TRBJ2-5 | medium-sized | TRBD1 | TRBV5-1 | TGCGCCAGCAGCCTAGGGACAGTCTTCCAAGAGACCCAGTACTTC | CASSLGTVFQETQYF
TRBJ1-2 | many | NA | TRBV5-1 | TGCGCCAGCAGCTCTCAAATGGATCGCTATGGCTACACCTTC | CASSSQMDRYGYTF
TRBJ2-1 | many | TRBD1 | TRBV20-1 | TGCAGTGCTAGAGGACCAGGGACAGGACACAATGAGCAGTTCTTC | CSARGPGTGHNEQFF
TRBJ2-1 | medium-sized | TRBD2 | TRBV24-1 | TGTGCCACCAGCGGAAGCGGGGGGGTTAACAATGAGCAGTTCTTC | CATSGSGGVNNEQFF
TRBJ1-5 | many | NA | TRBV2 | TGTGCCAGCAGTGAAGACTGGGGTGGAGATCAGCCCCAGCATTTT | CASSEDWGGDQPQHF
TRBJ2-3 | many | NA | TRBV30 | TGTGCCTGCGAGAGACCCGATGCAGATACGCAGTATTTT | CACERPDADTQYF
TRBJ1-6 | many | NA | TRBV5-1 | TGCGCCAGCAGCTTGGATCGGGGGGTGGATTCACCCCTCCACTTT | CASSLDRGVDSPLHF
TRBJ1-5 | NA | NA | TRBV29-1 | TGCAGCGTTGAAGATCGGGTCGCTCGAGGGTTCGGACAGCCCCAGCATTTT | CSVEDRVARGFGQPQHF
TRBJ2-1 | few | NA | TRBV7-2 | TGTGCCAGCAGCTTTGAGTTAGGTTTCGGGAGTGAGCAGTTCTTC | CASSFELGFGSEQFF
TRBJ2-3 | medium-sized | NA | TRBV20-1 | TGCAGTGCTAACCGGCCGGGGGGCCAAGATACGCAGTATTTT | CSANRPGGQDTQYF
TRBJ2-2 | medium-sized | NA | TRBV5-1 | TGCGCCAGCAGCTTGGTGGGGCCATCCACCGGGGAGCTGTTTTTT | CASSLVGPSTGELFF
TRBJ1-1 | many | NA | TRBV15 | TGTGCCACCAGCAGAGGCAGGATGAACACTGAAGCTTTCTTT | CATSRGRMNTEAFF
TRBJ1-1 | many | NA | TRBV5-1 | TGCGCCAGCAGCTTGGGTGGCAGATCGAACACTGAAGCTTTCTTT | CASSLGGRSNTEAFF
TRBJ2-1 | many | TRBD2 | TRBV29-1 | TGCAGCGGTCGGACTAGCGGGGGGAATGAGCAGTTCTTC | CSGRTSGGNEQFF
TRBJ2-1 | many | TRBD1 | TRBV12-3/TRBV12-4 | TGTGCCAGCAGTCTGAAACAGGGGGCTTCCTACAATGAGCAGTTCTTC | CASSLKQGASYNEQFF
TRBJ2-5 | many | TRBD1 | TRBV20-1 | TGCAGTGCTAGAGGAGGACAGGGGTCTCGAATGGGAGAGACCCAGTACTTC | CSARGGQGSRMGETQYF
TRBJ2-2 | many | NA | TRBV20-1 | TGCAGTGCTAGGCCTATCCGGCAGGGCCTCACCGGGGAGCTGTTTTTT | CSARPIRQGLTGELFF
TRBJ2-7 | many | NA | TRBV5-1 | TGCGCCAGCAGCTTGGTACCCGGCTCCTACGAGCAGTACTTC | CASSLVPGSYEQYF
TRBJ1-4 | many | NA | TRBV5-1 | TGCGCCAGCAGCTCGGCCCTAGCAACTAATGAAAAACTGTTTTTT | CASSSALATNEKLFF
TRBJ2-1 | few | TRBD2 | TRBV6-5 | TGTGCCAGCAGTTTAACCGGGACTAGCTCCTACAATGAGCAGTTCTTC | CASSLTGTSSYNEQFF
TRBJ1-1 | many | NA | TRBV29-1 | TGCAGCGTTGGTAACCAAAACACTGAAGCTTTCTTT | CSVGNQNTEAFF
TRBJ2-7 | many | TRBD1 | TRBV18 | TGTGCCAGCTCTTACGGGACAGATAGCTCCTACGAGCAGTACTTC | CASSYGTDSSYEQYF
TRBJ2-3 | many | NA | TRBV5-1 | TGCGCCAGCAGCTTGTCAAAGCCCGCAGATACGCAGTATTTT | CASSLSKPADTQYF
TRBJ1-1 | many | NA | TRBV18 | TGTGCCAGCTCACCATTCGGACAGCTGAACACTGAAGCTTTCTTT | CASSPFGQLNTEAFF
TRBJ2-3 | many | NA | TRBV5-1 | TGCGCCAGCAGCGTATCTCCAGATACGCAGTATTTT | CASSVSPDTQYF
TRBJ2-1 | many | TRBD2 | TRBV7-2 | TGTGCCAGCAGCTCTAGACTAGCGGGGGATGAGCAGTTCTTC | CASSSRLAGDEQFF
TRBJ1-6 | many | NA | TRBV20-1 | TGCAGTGCTAGACCGGGCAGGGAATTCAATAATTCACCCCTCCACTTT | CSARPGREFNNSPLHF
TRBJ2-7 | NA | TRBD1 | TRBV28 | TGTGCCAGCAACCCGGACAGGGGAAACATCTACAAGCAGTACTTT | CASNPDRGNIYKQYF
TRBJ2-2 | many | TRBD2 | TRBV30 | TGTGCCTGGAAACGGCTAGCGGTGACCGGGGAGCTGTTTTTT | CAWKRLAVTGELFF
TRBJ2-5 | many | TRBD1 | TRBV7-9 | TGTGCCAGCAGCTTACCCAGACTGGGGACAGGGATCGAGACCCAGTACTTC | CASSLPRLGTGIETQYF
TRBJ1-3 | many | NA | TRBV5-1 | TGCGCCAGCAGCTTGTACGGGGACGTCTCTGGAAACACCATATATTTT | CASSLYGDVSGNTIYF
TRBJ1-2 | medium-sized | NA | TRBV7-9 | TGTGCCAGCACCAGGGCGCAGGTCGGGAATGGCTACACCTTC | CASTRAQVGNGYTF
TRBJ1-2 | many | NA | TRBV20-1 | TGCAGTGCTAGTGAGGCAGGGGAAAACTATGGCTACACCTTC | CSASEAGENYGYTF
TRBJ1-2 | many | NA | TRBV3-1 | TGTGCCAGCAGCCTCGGACAGTCCGAATCCTATGGCTACACCTTC | CASSLGQSESYGYTF
TRBJ1-1 | many | TRBD1 | TRBV6-5 | TGTGCCAGCAGTCGTGGGACAGGGAGGCGCACTGAAGCTTTCTTT | CASSRGTGRRTEAFF
TRBJ1-1 | many | NA | TRBV20-1 | TGCAGTGCTAGTAGGACGAACACTGAAGCTTTCTTT | CSASRTNTEAFF
TRBJ1-6 | many | NA | TRBV6-5 | TGTGCCAGCACCAGGACAGCCAGCTCCTATAATTCACCCCTCCACTTT | CASTRTASSYNSPLHF